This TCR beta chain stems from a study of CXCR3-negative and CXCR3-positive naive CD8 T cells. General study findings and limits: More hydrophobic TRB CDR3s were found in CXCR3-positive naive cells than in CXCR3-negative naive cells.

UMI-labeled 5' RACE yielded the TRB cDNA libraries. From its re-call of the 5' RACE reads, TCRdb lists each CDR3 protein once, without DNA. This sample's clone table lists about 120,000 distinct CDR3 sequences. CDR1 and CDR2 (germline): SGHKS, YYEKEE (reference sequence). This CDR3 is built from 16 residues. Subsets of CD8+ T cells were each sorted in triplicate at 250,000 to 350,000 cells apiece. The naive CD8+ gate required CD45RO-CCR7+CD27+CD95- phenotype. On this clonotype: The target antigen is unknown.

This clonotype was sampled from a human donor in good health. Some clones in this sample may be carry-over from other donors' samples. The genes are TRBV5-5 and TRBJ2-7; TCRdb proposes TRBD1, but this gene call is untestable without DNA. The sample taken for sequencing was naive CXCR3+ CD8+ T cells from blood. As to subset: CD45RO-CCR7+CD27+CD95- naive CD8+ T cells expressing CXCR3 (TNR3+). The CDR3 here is CASSLTGERSIYEQYF.